This entry describes one T cell receptor (beta chain). Assay used: immunoSEQ multiplex PCR; TCRdb lists only in-frame clones, some missing. The repertoire holds around 110,000 clones, with around 78% as singletons. The entry originates in a study of blood T cell repertoires in COVID-19. The CDR3 length is 15 residues. The trim removed 6 bases at V and 4 bases at J, leaving 7 bases unmatched. CDR1 and CDR2 from the germline V gene are MNHEY and SVGAGI. The TCR comes from a man aged 25-45 years with acute or convalescent COVID-19. The sample comprised peripheral blood. The chain employs TRBV6-5 and TRBJ2-4, with TRBD1 identical over 9 bases. CDR3 in DNA: TGTGCCAGCAGCGCCGGGACAGGGAATAAAAACATTCAGTACTTC. Its translation: CASSAGTGNKNIQYF.